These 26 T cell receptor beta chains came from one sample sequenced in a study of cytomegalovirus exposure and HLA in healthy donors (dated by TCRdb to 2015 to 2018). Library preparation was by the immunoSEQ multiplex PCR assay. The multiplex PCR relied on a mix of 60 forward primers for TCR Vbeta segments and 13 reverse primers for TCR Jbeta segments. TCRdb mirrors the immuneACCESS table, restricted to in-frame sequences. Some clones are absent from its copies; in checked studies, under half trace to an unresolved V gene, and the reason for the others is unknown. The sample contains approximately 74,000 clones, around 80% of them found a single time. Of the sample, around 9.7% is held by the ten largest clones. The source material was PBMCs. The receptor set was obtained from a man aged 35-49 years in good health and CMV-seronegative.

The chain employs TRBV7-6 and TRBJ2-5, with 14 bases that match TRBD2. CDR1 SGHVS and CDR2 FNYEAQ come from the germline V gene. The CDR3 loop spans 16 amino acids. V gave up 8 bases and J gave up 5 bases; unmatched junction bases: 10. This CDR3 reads CASRGGTSGSSETQYF. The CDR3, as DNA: TGTGCCAGCCGTGGCGGGACTAGCGGGAGTAGTGAGACCCAGTACTTC.

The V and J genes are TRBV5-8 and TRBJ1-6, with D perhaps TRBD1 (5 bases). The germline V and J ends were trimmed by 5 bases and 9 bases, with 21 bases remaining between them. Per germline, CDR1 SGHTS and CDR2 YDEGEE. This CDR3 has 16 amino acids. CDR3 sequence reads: CASRSGSWYLPSPLHF. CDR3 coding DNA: TGTGCCAGCAGGTCAGGGTCGTGGTATCTCCCTTCACCCCTCCACTTT.

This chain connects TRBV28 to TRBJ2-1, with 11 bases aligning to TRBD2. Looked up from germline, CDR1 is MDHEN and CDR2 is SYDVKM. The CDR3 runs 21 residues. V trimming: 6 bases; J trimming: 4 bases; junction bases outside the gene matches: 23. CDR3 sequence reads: CASRSPLLVAGGPSWYNEQFF. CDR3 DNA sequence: TGTGCCAGCAGGAGCCCCCTTTTGGTAGCGGGAGGGCCCTCTTGGTACAATGAGCAGTTCTTC.

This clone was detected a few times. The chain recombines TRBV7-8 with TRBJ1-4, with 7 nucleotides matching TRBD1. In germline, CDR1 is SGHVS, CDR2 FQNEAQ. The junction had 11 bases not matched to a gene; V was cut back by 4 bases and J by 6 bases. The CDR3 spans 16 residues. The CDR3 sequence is CASSSKRGRGYEKLFF. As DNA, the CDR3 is TGTGCCAGCAGCTCTAAGAGGGGGCGAGGGTATGAAAAACTGTTTTTT. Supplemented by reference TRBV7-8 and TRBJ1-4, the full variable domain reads GAGVSQSPRYKVAKRGQDVALRCDPISGHVSLFWYQQALGQGPEFLTYFQNEAQLDKSGLPSDRFFAERPEGSVSTLKIQRTQQEDSAVYLCASSSKRGRGYEKLFFGSGTQLSVL.

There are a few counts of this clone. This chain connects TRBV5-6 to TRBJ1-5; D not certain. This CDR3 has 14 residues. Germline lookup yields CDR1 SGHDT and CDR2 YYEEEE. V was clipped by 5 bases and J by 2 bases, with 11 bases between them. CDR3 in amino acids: CASSRAGGNQPQHF. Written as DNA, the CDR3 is TGTGCCAGCAGTCGGGCCGGGGGCAATCAGCCCCAGCATTTT.

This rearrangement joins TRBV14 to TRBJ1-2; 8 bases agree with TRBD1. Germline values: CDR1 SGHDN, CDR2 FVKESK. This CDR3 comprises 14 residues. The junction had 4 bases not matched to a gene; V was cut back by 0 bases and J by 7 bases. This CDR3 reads CASSQELTGVGYTF. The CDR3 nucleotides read TGTGCCAGCAGCCAAGAATTGACAGGGGTTGGCTACACCTTC.

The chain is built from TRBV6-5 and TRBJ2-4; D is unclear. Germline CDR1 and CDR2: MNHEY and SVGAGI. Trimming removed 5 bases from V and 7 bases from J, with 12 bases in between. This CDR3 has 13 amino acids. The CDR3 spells CASSRPPVNIQYF. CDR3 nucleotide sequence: TGTGCCAGCAGTCGCCCCCCGGTTAACATTCAGTACTTC.

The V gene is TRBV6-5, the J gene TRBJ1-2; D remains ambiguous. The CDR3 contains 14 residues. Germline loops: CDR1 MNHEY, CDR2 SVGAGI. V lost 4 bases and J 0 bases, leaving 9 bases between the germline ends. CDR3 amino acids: CASSSLSANYGYTF. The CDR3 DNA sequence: TGTGCCAGCAGTTCCCTTTCGGCTAACTATGGCTACACCTTC.

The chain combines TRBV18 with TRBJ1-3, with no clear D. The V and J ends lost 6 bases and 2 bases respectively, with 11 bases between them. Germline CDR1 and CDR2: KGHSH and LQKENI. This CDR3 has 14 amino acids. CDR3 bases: TGTGCCAGCTCGCCGGGAGTTGCTGGAAACACCATATATTTT. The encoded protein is CASSPGVAGNTIYF.

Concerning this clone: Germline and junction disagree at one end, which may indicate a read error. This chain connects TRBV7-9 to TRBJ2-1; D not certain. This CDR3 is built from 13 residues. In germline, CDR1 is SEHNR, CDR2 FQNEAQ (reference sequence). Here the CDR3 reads CASSSYETLRLLF. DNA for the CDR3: TGTGCCAGCAGCAGCTACGAAACCCTTCGTCTCCTCTTC.

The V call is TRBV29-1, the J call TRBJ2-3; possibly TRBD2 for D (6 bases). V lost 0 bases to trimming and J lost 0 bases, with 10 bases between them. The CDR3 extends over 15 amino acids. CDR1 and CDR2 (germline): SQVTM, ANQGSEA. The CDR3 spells CSVEDARGSTDTQYF. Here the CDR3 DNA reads TGCAGCGTTGAAGATGCGCGGGGTAGCACAGATACGCAGTATTTT.

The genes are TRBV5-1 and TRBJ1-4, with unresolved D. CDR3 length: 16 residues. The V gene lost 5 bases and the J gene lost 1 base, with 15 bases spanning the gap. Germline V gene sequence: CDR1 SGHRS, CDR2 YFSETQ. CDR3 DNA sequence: TGCGCCAGCAGTTTAAGGGTGGCGGGAACTAATGAAAAACTGTTTTTT. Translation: CASSLRVAGTNEKLFF.

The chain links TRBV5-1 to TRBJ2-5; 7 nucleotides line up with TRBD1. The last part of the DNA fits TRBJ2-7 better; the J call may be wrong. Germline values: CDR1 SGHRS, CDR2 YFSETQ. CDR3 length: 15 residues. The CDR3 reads CASSPEDRPIHEQYF. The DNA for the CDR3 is TGCGCCAGCAGTCCTGAGGACAGGCCGATTCACGAGCAGTACTTC.

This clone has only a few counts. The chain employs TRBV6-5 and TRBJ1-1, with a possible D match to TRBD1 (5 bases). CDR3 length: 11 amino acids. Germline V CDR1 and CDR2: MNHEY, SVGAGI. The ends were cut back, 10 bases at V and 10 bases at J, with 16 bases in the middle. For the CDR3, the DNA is TGTGCCACTAACTCGTTGGGGCGAGCTTTCTTT. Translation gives CATNSLGRAFF.

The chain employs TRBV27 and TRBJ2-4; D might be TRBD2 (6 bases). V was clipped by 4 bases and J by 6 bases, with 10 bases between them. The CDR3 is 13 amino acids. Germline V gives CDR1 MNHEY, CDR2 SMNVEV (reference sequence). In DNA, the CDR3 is TGTGCCAGCAGTTGGGTGGGGGGAAACATTCAGTACTTC. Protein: CASSWVGGNIQYF.

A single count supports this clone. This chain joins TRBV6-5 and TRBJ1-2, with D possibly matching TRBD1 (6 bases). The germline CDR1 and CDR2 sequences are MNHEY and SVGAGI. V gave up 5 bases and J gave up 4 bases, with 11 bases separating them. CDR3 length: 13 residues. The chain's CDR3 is CASSPDRTYGYTF. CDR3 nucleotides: TGTGCCAGCAGTCCCGACAGGACCTATGGCTACACCTTC.

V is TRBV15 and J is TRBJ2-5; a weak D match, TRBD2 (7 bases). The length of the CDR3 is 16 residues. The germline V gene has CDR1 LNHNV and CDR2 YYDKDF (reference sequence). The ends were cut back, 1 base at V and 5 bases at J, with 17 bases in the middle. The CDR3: CATSRAGEAGAETQYF. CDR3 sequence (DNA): TGTGCCACCAGCAGAGCCGGTGAGGCGGGGGCTGAGACCCAGTACTTC.

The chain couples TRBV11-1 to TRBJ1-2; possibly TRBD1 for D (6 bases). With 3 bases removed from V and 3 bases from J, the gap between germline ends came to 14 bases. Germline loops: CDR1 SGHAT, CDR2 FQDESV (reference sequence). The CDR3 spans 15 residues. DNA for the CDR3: TGTGCCAGCAGCTTGAGTACAGGGTACGACTATGGCTACACCTTC. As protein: CASSLSTGYDYGYTF.

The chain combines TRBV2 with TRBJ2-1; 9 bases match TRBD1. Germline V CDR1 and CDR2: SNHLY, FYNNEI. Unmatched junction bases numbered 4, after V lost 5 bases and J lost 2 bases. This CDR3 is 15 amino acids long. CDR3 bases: TGTGCCAGCAGTCGGGGACAGGGTCCCTACAATGAGCAGTTCTTC. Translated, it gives CASSRGQGPYNEQFF. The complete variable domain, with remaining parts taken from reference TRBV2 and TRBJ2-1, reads EPEVTQTPSHQVTQMGQEVILRCVPISNHLYFYWYRQILGQKVEFLVSFYNNEISEKSEIFDDQFSVERPDGSNFTLKIRSTKLEDSAMYFCASSRGQGPYNEQFFGPGTRLTVL.

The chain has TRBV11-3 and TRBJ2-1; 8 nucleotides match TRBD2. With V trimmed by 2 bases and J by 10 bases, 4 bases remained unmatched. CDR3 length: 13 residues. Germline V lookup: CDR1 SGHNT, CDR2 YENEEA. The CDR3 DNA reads TGTGCCAGCAGCTTAATGGGCGGGAGGGAGCAGTTCTTC. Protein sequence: CASSLMGGREQFF.

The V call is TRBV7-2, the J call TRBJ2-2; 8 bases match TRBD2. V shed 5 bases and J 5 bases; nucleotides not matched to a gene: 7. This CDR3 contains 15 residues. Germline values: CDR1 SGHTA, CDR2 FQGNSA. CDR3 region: CASSPGLGRTGELFF. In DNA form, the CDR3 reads TGTGCCAGCAGCCCGGGACTAGGGCGGACCGGGGAGCTGTTTTTT.

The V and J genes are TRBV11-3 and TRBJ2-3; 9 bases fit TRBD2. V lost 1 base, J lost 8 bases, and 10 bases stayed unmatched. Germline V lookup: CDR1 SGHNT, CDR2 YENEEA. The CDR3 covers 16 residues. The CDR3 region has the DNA TGTGCCAGCAGCTTAGGTGCGGGGGGGGACCAAGGTACGCAGTATTTT. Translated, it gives CASSLGAGGDQGTQYF.

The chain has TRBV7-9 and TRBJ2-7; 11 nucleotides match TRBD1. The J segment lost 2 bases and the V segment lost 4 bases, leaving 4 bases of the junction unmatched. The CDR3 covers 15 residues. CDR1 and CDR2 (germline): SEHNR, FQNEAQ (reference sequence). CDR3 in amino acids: CASSSPGQGAYEQYF. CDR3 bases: TGTGCCAGCAGCTCGCCGGGACAGGGGGCCTACGAGCAGTACTTC.

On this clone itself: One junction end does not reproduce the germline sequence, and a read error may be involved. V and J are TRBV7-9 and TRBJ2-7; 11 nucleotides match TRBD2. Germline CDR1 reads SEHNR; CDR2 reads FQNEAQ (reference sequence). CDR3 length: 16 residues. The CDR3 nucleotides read TGTTCCAGCAGCTTAGTAGCGGGAGGGCCTTTGGACGAGCAGTACTTC. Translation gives CSSSLVAGGPLDEQYF.

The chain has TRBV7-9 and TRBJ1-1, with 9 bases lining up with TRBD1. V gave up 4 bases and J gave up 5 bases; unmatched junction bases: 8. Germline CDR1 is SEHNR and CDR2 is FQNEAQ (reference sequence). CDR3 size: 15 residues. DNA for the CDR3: TGTGCCAGCAGCTCCCTGGACAGGGGTTGGACTGAAGCTTTCTTT. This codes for CASSSLDRGWTEAFF.

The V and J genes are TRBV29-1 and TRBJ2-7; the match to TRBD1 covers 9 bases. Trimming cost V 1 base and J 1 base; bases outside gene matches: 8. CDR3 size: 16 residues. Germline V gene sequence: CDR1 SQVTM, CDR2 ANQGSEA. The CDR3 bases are TGCAGCGTTGAAGGGGTAGACAGGGGGTCGTCCTACGAGCAGTACTTC. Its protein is CSVEGVDRGSSYEQYF.